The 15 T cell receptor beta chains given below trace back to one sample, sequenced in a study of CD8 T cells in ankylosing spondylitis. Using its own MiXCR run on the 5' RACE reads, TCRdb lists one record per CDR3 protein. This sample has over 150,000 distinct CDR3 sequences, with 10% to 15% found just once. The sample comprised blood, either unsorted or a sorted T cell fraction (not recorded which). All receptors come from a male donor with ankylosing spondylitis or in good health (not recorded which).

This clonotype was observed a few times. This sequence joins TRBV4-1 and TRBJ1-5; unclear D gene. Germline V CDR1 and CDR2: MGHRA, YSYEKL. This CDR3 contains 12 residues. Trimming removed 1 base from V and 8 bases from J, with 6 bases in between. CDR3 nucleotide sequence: TGCGCCAGCAGCCAAGGGGAGGAGCCCCAGCATTTT. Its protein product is CASSQGEEPQHF.

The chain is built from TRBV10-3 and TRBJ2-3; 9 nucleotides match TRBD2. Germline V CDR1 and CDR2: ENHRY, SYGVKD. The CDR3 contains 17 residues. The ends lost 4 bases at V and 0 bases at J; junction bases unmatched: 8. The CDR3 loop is CAISAGPSGASTDTQYF. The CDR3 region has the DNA TGTGCCATCAGTGCCGGCCCTAGCGGGGCTAGCACAGATACGCAGTATTTT.

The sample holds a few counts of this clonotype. CDR3 in amino acids: CASSLREGRGTDTQYF. The CDR3 bases are TGTGCCAGCAGTTTGAGGGAGGGCCGTGGCACAGATACGCAGTATTTT. The rearrangement links TRBV25-1 to TRBJ2-3; 7 nucleotides align to TRBD2. Unmatched junction bases numbered 9, after V lost 5 bases and J lost 1 base. This CDR3 spans 16 amino acids. Germline CDR1 and CDR2: MGHDK and SYGVNS.

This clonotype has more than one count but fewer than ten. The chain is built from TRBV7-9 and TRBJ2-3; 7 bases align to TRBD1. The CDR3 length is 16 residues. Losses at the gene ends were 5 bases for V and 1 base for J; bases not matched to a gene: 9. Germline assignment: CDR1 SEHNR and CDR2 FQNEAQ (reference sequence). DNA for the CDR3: TGTGCCAGCAGCCCTCCCATCGGGACAGGCACAGATACGCAGTATTTT. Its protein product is CASSPPIGTGTDTQYF.

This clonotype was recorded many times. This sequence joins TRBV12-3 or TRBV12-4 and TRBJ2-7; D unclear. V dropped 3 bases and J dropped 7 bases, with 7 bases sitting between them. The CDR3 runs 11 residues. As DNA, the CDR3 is TGTGCCAGCAGTTTCGAGGCAGAGCAGTACTTC. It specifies CASSFEAEQYF.

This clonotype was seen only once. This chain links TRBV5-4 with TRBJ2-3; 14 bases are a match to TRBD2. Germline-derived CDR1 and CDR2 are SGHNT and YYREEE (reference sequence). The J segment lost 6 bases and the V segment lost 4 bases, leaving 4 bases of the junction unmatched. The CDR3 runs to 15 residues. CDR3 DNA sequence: TGTGCCAGCAGCGGGTGGACTAGCGGGGGGGATACGCAGTATTTT. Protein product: CASSGWTSGGDTQYF.

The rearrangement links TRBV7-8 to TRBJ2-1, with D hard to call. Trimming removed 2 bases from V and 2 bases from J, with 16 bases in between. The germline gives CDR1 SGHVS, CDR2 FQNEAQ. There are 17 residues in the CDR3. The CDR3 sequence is CASSLNHRAPAYNEQFF. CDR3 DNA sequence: TGTGCCAGCAGCTTAAACCATCGTGCCCCCGCCTACAATGAGCAGTTCTTC.

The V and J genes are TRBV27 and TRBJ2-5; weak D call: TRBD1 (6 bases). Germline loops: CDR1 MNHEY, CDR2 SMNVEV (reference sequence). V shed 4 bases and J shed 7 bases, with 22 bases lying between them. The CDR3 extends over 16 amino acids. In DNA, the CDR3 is TGTGCCAGCAGTTCCACCCGGACAGCCGACTTCGGGACCCAGTACTTC. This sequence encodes CASSSTRTADFGTQYF.

CDR3 amino acids: CASSQDIGDLNDSNQPQHF. CDR3 bases: TGCGCCAGCAGCCAGGATATTGGGGACCTGAATGATAGCAATCAGCCCCAGCATTTT. The chain recombines TRBV4-1 with TRBJ1-5; a possible D gene is TRBD1 (5 bases). Germline-derived CDR1 and CDR2 are MGHRA and YSYEKL. V was clipped by 3 bases and J by 0 bases, with 21 bases between them. CDR3 length equals 19 residues.

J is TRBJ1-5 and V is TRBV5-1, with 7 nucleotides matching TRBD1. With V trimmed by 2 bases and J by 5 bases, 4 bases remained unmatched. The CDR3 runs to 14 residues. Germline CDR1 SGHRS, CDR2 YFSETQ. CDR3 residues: CASSFGTDDQPQHF. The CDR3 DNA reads TGCGCCAGCAGCTTTGGGACAGACGATCAGCCCCAGCATTTT.

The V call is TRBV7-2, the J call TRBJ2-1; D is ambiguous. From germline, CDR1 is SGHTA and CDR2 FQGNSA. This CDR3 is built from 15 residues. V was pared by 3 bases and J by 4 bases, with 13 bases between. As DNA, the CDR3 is TGTGCCAGCAGCTTTTTTCACTACAGATACAATGAGCAGTTCTTC. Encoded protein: CASSFFHYRYNEQFF. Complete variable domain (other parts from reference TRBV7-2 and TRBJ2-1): GAGVSQSPSNKVTEKGKDVELRCDPISGHTALYWYRQSLGQGLEFLIYFQGNSAPDKSGLPSDRFSAERTGGSVSTLTIQRTQQEDSAVYLCASSFFHYRYNEQFFGPGTRLTVL.

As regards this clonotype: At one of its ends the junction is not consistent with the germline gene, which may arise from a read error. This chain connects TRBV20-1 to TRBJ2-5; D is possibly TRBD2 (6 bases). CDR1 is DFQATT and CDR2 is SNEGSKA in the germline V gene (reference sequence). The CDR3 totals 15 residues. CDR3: CSAREEGERQETQYF. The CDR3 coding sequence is TGCAGTGCCAGAGAGGAGGGAGAGAGGCAAGAGACCCAGTACTTC.

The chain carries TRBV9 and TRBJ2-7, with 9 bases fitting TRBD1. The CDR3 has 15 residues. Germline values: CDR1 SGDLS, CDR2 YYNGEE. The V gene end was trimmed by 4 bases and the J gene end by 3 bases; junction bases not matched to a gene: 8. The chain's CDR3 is CASSPEGQGNYEQYF. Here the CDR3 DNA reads TGTGCCAGCAGCCCTGAAGGACAGGGGAACTACGAGCAGTACTTC.

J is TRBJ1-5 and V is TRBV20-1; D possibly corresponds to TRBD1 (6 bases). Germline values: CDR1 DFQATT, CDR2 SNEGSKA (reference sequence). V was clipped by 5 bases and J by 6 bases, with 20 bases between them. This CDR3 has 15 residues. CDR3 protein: CSARNFRTEFQPQHF. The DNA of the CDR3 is TGCAGTGCTCGAAATTTTCGGACAGAATTTCAGCCCCAGCATTTT.

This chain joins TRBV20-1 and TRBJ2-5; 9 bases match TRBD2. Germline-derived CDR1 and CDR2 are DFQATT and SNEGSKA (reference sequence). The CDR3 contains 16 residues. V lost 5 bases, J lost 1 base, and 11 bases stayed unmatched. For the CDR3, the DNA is TGCAGTGCTGGTGTCGCGAGCGGGGGGCTCCAAGAGACCCAGTACTTC. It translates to CSAGVASGGLQETQYF.